This section outlines one T cell receptor (beta chain) sequence together with its context. The data are from a study of blood T cell repertoires in COVID-19. Study-wide context: Acute-phase and convalescent COVID-19 samples originated in the United States, Italy and Spain. PBMCs, B-cell-depleted T cells, or T cells provided the cDNA or gDNA that made up the material.

CDR1 is MGHDK and CDR2 is SYGVNS in the germline V gene. The CDR3 is 13 amino acids. Trimming pared 5 bases from V and 3 bases from J, leaving 10 bases between. In the authors' workflow: The assay estimated nucleated cells by amplifying reference gene primers. Libraries were prepared by immunoSEQ multiplex PCR; TCRdb keeps only in-frame clonotypes and omits some of them. That table furnishes V, J and clone size, whereas the DNA furnished D and trimming. The table has about 58,000 clones, nearly 90% seen once. What was sequenced was peripheral blood. V and J are TRBV25-1 and TRBJ1-2; D is uncertain. The source of this sequence is a man aged 55 to 69 with active COVID-19. CDR3 in amino acids: CASSPGRHYGYTF. DNA for the CDR3: TGTGCCAGCAGTCCTGGGAGGCACTATGGCTACACCTTC.